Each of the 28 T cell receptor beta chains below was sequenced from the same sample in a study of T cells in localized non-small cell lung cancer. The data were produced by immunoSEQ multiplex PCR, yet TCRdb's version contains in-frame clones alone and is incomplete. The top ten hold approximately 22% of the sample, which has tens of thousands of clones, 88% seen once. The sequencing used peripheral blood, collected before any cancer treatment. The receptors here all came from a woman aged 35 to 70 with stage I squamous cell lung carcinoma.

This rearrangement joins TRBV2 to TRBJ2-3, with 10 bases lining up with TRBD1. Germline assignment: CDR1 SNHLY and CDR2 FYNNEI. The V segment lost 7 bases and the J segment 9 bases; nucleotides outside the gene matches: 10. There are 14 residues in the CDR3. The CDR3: CASKTTTGGATQYF. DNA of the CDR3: TGTGCCAGCAAAACTACGACAGGGGGCGCAACGCAGTATTTT.

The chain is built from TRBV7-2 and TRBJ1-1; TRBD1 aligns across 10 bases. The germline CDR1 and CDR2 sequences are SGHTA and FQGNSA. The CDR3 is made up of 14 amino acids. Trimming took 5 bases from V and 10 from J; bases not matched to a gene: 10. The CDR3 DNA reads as TGTGCCAGCAGCGCGACAGGGGGCGCGCGTCCAGCTTTCTTT. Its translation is CASSATGGARPAFF.

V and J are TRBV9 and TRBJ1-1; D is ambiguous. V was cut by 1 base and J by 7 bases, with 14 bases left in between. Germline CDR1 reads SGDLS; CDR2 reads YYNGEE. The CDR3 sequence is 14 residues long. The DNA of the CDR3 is TGTGCCAGCAGCGTAAGTATCCAGGCCAATGAAGCTTTCTTT. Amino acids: CASSVSIQANEAFF.

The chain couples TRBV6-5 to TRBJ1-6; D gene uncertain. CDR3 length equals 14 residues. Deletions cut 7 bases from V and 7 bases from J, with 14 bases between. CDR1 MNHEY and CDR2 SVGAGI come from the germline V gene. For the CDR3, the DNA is TGTGCCAGCAACCCGGGCCCGTACAATTCACCCCTCCACTTT. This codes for CASNPGPYNSPLHF.

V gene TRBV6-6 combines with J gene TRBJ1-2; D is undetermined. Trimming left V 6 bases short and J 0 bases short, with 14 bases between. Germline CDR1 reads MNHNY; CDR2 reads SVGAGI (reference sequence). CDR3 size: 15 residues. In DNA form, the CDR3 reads TGTGCCAGCAGAACCCACCAGTCATCTAACTATGGCTACACCTTC. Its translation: CASRTHQSSNYGYTF.

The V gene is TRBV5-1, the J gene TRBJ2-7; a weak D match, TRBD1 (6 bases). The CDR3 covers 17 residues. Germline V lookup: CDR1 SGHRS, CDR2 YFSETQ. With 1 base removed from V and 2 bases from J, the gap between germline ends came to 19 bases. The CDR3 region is CASSLWGHSMLAYEQYF. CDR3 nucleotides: TGCGCCAGCAGCTTGTGGGGACATTCGATGCTAGCCTACGAGCAGTACTTC.

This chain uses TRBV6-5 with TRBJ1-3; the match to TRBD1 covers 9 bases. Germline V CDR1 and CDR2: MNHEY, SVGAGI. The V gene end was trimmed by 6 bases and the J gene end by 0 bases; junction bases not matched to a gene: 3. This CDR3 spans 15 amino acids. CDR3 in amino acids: CASSLDRGSGNTIYF. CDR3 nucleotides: TGTGCCAGCAGCTTGGACAGGGGCTCTGGAAACACCATATATTTT.

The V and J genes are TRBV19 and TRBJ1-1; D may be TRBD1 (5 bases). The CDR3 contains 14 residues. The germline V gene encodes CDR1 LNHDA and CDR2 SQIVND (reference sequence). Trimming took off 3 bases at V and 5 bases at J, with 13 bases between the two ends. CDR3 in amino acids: CASSMVQGGTEAFF. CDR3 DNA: TGTGCCAGTAGTATGGTCCAGGGAGGGACTGAAGCTTTCTTT.

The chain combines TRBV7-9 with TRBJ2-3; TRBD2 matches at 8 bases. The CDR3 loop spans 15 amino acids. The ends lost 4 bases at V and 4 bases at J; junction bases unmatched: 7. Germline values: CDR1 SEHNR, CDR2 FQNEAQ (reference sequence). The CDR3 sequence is CASSSPGLVADTQYF. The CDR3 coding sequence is TGTGCCAGCAGCTCCCCGGGACTAGTGGCAGATACGCAGTATTTT.

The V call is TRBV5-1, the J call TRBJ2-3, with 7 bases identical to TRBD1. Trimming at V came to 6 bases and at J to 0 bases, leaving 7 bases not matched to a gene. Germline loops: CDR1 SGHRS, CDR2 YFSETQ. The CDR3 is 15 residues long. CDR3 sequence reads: CASKPQGSSTDTQYF. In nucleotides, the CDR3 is TGCGCCAGCAAGCCACAGGGGTCGAGCACAGATACGCAGTATTTT.

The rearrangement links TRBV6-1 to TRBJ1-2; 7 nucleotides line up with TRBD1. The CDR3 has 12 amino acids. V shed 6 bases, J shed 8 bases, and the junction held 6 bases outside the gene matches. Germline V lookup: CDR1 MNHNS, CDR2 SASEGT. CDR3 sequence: CASRTGAGGYTF. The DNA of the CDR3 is TGTGCCAGCAGAACAGGGGCCGGAGGCTACACCTTC.

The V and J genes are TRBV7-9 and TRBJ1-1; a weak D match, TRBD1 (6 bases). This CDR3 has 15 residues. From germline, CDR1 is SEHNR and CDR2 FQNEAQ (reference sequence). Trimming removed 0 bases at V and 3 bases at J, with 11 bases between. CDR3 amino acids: CASSLARTAYTEAFF. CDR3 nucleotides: TGTGCCAGCAGCTTAGCTCGGACAGCCTACACTGAAGCTTTCTTT.

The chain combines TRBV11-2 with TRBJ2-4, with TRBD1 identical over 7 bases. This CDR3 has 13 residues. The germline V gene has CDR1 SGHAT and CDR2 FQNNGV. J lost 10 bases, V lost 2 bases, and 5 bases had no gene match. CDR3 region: CASSLRAGGIQYF. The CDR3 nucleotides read TGTGCCAGCAGCTTAAGGGCAGGGGGAATTCAGTACTTC.

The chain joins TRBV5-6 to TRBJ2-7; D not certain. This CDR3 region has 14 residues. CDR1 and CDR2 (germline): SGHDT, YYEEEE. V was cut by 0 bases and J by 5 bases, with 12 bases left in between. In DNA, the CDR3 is TGTGCCAGCAGCTTGGAATCCCTCAAGGACGAGCAGTACTTC. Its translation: CASSLESLKDEQYF.

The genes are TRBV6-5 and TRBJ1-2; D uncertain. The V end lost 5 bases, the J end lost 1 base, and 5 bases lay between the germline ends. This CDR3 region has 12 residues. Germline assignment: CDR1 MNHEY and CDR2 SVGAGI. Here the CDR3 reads CASSDNNYGYTF. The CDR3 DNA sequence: TGTGCCAGCAGTGACAATAACTATGGCTACACCTTC.

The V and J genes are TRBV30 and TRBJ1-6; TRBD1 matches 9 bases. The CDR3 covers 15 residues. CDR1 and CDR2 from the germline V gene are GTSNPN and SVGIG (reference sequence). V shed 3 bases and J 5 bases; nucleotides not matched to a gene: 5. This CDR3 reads CAWSGTGSNNSPLHF. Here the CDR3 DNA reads TGTGCCTGGAGCGGGACAGGGAGCAATAATTCACCCCTCCACTTT.

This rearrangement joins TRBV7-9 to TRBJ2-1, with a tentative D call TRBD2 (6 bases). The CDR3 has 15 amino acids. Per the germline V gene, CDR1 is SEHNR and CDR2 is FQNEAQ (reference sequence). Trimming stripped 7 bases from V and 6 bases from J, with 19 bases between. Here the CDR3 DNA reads TGTGCCAGCACCCAGTTAGAGGCGGGGTTCAATGAGCAGTTCTTC. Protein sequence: CASTQLEAGFNEQFF.

DNA of the CDR3: TGTGCCAGCAGTGAAATTGGGGGTCGGAAGCAGCCCCAGCATTTT. Its protein product is CASSEIGGRKQPQHF. The chain combines TRBV6-1 with TRBJ1-5; D might be TRBD1 (5 bases). The CDR3 consists of 15 residues. Germline CDR1 is MNHNS and CDR2 is SASEGT. Trimming removed 2 bases at V and 7 bases at J, with 15 bases between.

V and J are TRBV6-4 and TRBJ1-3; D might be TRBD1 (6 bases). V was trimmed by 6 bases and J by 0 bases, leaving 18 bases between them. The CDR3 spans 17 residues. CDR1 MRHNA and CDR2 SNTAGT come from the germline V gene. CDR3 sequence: CASRACWGGPSGNTIYF. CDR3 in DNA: TGTGCCAGCAGGGCCTGTTGGGGGGGGCCCTCTGGAAACACCATATATTTT.

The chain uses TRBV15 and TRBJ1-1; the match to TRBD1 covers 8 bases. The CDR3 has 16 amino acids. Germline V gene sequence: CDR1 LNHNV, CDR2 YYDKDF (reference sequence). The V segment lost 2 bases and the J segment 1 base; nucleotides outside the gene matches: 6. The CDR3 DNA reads TGTGCCACCAGCAGATATACCGGGACAGGGAACACTGAAGCTTTCTTT. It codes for CATSRYTGTGNTEAFF.

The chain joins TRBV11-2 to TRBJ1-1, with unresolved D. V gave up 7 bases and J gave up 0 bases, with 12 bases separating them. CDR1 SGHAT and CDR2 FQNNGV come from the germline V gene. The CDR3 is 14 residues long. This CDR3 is CASNHGRMNTEAFF. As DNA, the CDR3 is TGTGCCAGCAACCATGGACGGATGAACACTGAAGCTTTCTTT.

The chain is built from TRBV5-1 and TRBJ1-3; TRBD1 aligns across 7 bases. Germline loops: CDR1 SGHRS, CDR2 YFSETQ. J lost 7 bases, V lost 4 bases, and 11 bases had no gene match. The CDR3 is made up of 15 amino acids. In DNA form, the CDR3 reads TGCGCCAGCAGCCCAACAGGGGTGACCGCTAACACCATATATTTT. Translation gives CASSPTGVTANTIYF.

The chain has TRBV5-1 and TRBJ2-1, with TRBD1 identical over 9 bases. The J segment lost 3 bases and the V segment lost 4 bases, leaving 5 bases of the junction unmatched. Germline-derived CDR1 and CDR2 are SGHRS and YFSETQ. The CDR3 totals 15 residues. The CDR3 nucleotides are TGCGCCAGCAGCCCGGGACAGGGCTACTACAATGAGCAGTTCTTC. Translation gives CASSPGQGYYNEQFF.

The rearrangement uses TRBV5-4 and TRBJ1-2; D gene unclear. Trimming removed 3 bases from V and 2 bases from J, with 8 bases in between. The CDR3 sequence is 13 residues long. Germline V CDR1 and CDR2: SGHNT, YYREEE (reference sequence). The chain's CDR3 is CASSSDGNYGYTF. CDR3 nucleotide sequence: TGTGCCAGCAGCTCCGACGGAAACTATGGCTACACCTTC.

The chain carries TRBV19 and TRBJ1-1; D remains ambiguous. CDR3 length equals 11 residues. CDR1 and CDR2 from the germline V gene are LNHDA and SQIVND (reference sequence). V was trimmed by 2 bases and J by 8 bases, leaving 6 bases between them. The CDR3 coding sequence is TGTGCCAGTAGTATATCCTCAGAAGCTTTCTTT. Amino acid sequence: CASSISSEAFF.

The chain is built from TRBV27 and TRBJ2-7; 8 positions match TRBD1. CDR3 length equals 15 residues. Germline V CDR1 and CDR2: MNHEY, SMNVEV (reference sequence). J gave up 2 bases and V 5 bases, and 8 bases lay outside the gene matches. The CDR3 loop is CASSQATGETYEQYF. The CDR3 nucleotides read TGTGCCAGCAGTCAGGCGACAGGGGAAACCTACGAGCAGTACTTC.

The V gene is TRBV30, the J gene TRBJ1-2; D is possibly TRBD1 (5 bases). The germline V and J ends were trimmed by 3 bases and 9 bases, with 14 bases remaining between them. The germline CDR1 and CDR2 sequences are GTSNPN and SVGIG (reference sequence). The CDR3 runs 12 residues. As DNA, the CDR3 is TGTGCCTGGAGACCCACAGGTACGCGCTACACCTTC. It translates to CAWRPTGTRYTF. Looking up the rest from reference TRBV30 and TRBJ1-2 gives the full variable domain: SQTIHQWPATLVQPVGSPLSLECTVEGTSNPNLYWYRQAAGRGLQLLFYSVGIGQISSEVPQNLSASRPQDRQFILSSKKLLLSDSGFYLCAWRPTGTRYTFGSGTRLTVV.

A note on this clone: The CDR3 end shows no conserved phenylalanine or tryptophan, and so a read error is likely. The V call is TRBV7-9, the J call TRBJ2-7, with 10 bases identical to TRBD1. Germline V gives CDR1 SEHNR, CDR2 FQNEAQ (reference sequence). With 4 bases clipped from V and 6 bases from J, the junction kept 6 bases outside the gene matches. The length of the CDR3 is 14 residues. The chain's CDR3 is CASSWGTGEREQYL. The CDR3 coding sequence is TGTGCCAGCAGCTGGGGGACAGGGGAGCGCGAGCAGTACCTC.